The 2 T cell receptor beta chains below come from one sample, sequenced in a study of blood T cell repertoires in COVID-19. Profiling relied on immunoSEQ multiplex PCR, and the TCRdb table lists in-frame clones only, not all of them. Of 84,000 or so clones listed, 80% are singletons. The sample comprised peripheral blood. Receptors were obtained from a woman of 80 years or more with acute or convalescent COVID-19.

V is TRBV6-5 and J is TRBJ1-6; TRBD1 matches 7 bases. V lost 0 bases, J lost 10 bases, and 6 bases stayed unmatched. The V gene's germline CDR1 is MNHEY and CDR2 SVGAGI. There are 15 residues in the CDR3. CDR3 loop: CASSYSNRGESPLHF. In DNA form, the CDR3 reads TGTGCCAGCAGTTACTCCAACAGGGGAGAGTCACCCCTCCACTTT.

The J gene is TRBJ2-7, the V gene TRBV11-2, with 12 bases aligning to TRBD2. The CDR3 covers 17 residues. Unmatched junction bases numbered 10, after V lost 4 bases and J lost 3 bases. Germline V lookup: CDR1 SGHAT, CDR2 FQNNGV. This CDR3 reads CASSSLRSSGRVYEQYF. The CDR3 bases are TGTGCCAGCAGCTCTCTCCGGTCTAGCGGGAGGGTCTACGAGCAGTACTTC.